These 23 T cell receptor beta chains were all obtained from the same sample, sequenced in a study of blood T cell repertoires in COVID-19. Clones were read by immunoSEQ multiplex PCR, and TCRdb kept only the in-frame ones, dropping some. The sample holds about 240,000 clones, about 86% seen once. Sequenced input: peripheral blood. The receptors stem from a woman older than 75 with acute or convalescent COVID-19.

This rearrangement joins TRBV12-5 to TRBJ2-1; 9 bases agree with TRBD1. Trimming cost V 0 bases and J 9 bases; bases outside gene matches: 18. Germline V gene lookup returns CDR1 LGHNT and CDR2 FRNRAP. This CDR3 has 19 amino acids. As DNA, the CDR3 is TGTGCTAGTGGTTTGGTCGGCCACCAACAGGGGGCGCCCCTAGGTGAGCAGTTCTTC. Translation gives CASGLVGHQQGAPLGEQFF.

This clone was picked up a small number of times. The rearrangement joins TRBV7-3 to TRBJ2-1; D not resolved. Trimming took off 4 bases at V and 2 bases at J, with 12 bases between the two ends. Germline V gene data show CDR1 as SGHTA and CDR2 as FQGTGA. This CDR3 has 15 amino acids. The CDR3 DNA reads as TGTGCCAGCAGCTCGCACGGAGAGCCCTACAATGAGCAGTTCTTC. This gives the protein CASSSHGEPYNEQFF. The full variable domain, with the rest looked up from reference TRBV7-3 and TRBJ2-1, is GAGVSQTPSNKVTEKGKYVELRCDPISGHTALYWYRQSLGQGPEFLIYFQGTGAADDSGLPNDRFFAVRPEGSVSTLKIQRTERGDSAVYLCASSSHGEPYNEQFFGPGTRLTVL.

V and J are TRBV6-6 and TRBJ1-1, with a weak D call TRBD1 (5 bases). Germline V gene data show CDR1 as MNHNY and CDR2 as SVGAGI (reference sequence). V was cut by 10 bases and J by 3 bases, with 18 bases left in between. The CDR3 is 14 residues long. Written as DNA, the CDR3 is TGTGCCACCTCGACACAGGTTACGGACACTGAAGCTTTCTTT. Amino acid sequence: CATSTQVTDTEAFF.

Of note for this clone: Just one base apart from a much larger clone, this may be a read error. The chain has TRBV6-6 and TRBJ1-2; 9 bases map to TRBD1. The CDR3 has 14 amino acids. The J segment lost 4 bases and the V segment lost 5 bases, leaving 5 bases of the junction unmatched. The germline gives CDR1 MNHNY, CDR2 SVGAGI (reference sequence). The CDR3 sequence: CASSPGTGRYGYTF. The CDR3 DNA reads as TGTGCCAGCAGTCCCGGGACAGGGCGCTATGGCTACACCTTC.

The V gene is TRBV6-5, the J gene TRBJ2-2; 7 nucleotides align to TRBD1. This CDR3 has 16 residues. Germline V gives CDR1 MNHEY, CDR2 SVGAGI. V lost 2 bases, J lost 0 bases, and 3 bases stayed unmatched. The CDR3 DNA is TGTGCCAGCAGTTACCCCGGGACAGCGAACACCGGGGAGCTGTTTTTT. Protein sequence: CASSYPGTANTGELFF.

The V and J genes are TRBV19 and TRBJ2-1; D call uncertain. CDR1 and CDR2 from the germline V gene are LNHDA and SQIVND (reference sequence). Trimming pared 6 bases from V and 7 bases from J, leaving 10 bases between. The CDR3 loop spans 12 amino acids. CDR3 sequence: CASSNQRNEQFF. The DNA for the CDR3 is TGTGCCAGTAGCAACCAGAGGAATGAGCAGTTCTTC.

In this sample, this clone turned up a few times. This chain links TRBV7-9 with TRBJ1-2, with D perhaps matching TRBD1 (6 bases). The CDR3 spans 18 residues. Trimming shortened V by 5 bases and J by 0 bases, and 22 bases separated the two germline ends. CDR1 is SEHNR, CDR2 FQNEAQ, per germline (reference sequence). The CDR3 nucleotides read TGTGCCAGCAGCCCCTGGGCACAGCAGGGGATGACTAACTATGGCTACACCTTC. It specifies CASSPWAQQGMTNYGYTF.

The CDR3 nucleotides read TGCAGTGCTTACAGGGCCTATGGCTACACCTTC. It is translated as CSAYRAYGYTF. The rearrangement uses TRBV20-1 and TRBJ1-2, with D perhaps TRBD1 (6 bases). V lost 5 bases and J lost 4, with 8 bases in between. Per germline, CDR1 DFQATT and CDR2 SNEGSKA (reference sequence). The CDR3 spans 11 residues.

The chain couples TRBV2 to TRBJ2-3, with 7 bases aligning to TRBD1. The CDR3 is made up of 17 amino acids. CDR1 SNHLY and CDR2 FYNNEI come from the germline V gene. The V and J ends lost 3 bases and 1 base, in that order; junction bases with no gene match: 10. The CDR3 region has the DNA TGTGCCAGCAGTGAGCCCTTACAGGGGTCACGCACAGATACGCAGTATTTT. Amino acid sequence: CASSEPLQGSRTDTQYF.

This chain connects TRBV1 to TRBJ2-5; the table's D call, TRBD1, has no DNA check behind it. TRBV1 is a documented pseudogene. This CDR3 is 16 amino acids long. CDR3 sequence reads: CTSSQERGRVQETQYF. The CDR3 nucleotides read TGCACCAGCAGCCAAGAGCGAGGCAGGGTGCAAGAGACCCAGTACTTC.

This clone showed up just a few times. The sample holds other DNA sequences that translate to the same CDR3. The gene calls are TRBV7-9 and TRBJ2-2; 7 bases agree with TRBD1. The CDR3 is made up of 13 amino acids. Germline trimming cut 5 bases from V and 6 bases from J; bases unmatched to any gene: 3. Germline lookup yields CDR1 SEHNR and CDR2 FQNEAQ (reference sequence). This chain's CDR3 is CASSLTGAGELFF. In DNA form, the CDR3 reads TGTGCCAGCAGCCTAACAGGGGCCGGGGAGCTGTTTTTT. Filled out from reference TRBV7-9 and TRBJ2-2, the complete variable domain reads DTGVSQNPRHKITKRGQNVTFRCDPISEHNRLYWYRQTLGQGPEFLTYFQNEAQLEKSRLLSDRFSAERPKGSFSTLEIQRTEQGDSAMYLCASSLTGAGELFFGEGSRLTVL.

The CDR3 DNA is TGTGCCATCAGTGAGGAACAGGAGTATGGCTACACCTTC. Translated, it gives CAISEEQEYGYTF. The chain employs TRBV10-3 and TRBJ1-2; D possibly corresponds to TRBD1 (5 bases). Germline V CDR1 and CDR2: ENHRY, SYGVKD. This CDR3 comprises 13 residues. V gave up 2 bases and J gave up 5 bases, with 9 bases separating them.

J is TRBJ1-2 and V is TRBV5-4; D is unresolved. This CDR3 comprises 16 residues. Trimming stripped 1 base from V and 4 bases from J, with 17 bases between. Germline CDR1 reads SGHNT; CDR2 reads YYREEE (reference sequence). Here the CDR3 reads CASSLIVGLLLYGYTF. Written as DNA, the CDR3 is TGTGCCAGCAGCTTGATCGTGGGCCTGCTTCTCTATGGCTACACCTTC.

This clone was seen just once. The chain uses TRBV18 and TRBJ1-6, with 7 bases identical to TRBD1. V lost 3 bases and J lost 10; bases outside the gene matches: 12. The CDR3 totals 16 residues. CDR1 and CDR2 (germline): KGHSH, LQKENI. The CDR3 region is CASSPVPGQSRSPLHF. The DNA of the CDR3 is TGTGCCAGCTCACCCGTCCCGGGACAGTCGAGGTCACCCCTCCACTTT.

The chain carries TRBV27 and TRBJ1-2; 11 bases are a match to TRBD1. V lost 4 bases and J lost 4; bases outside the gene matches: 8. Germline assignment: CDR1 MNHEY and CDR2 SMNVEV (reference sequence). The CDR3 extends over 16 amino acids. In DNA, the CDR3 is TGTGCCAGCAGTTCCTTCGGGACAGGGGGGGTCTATGGCTACACCTTC. The encoded protein is CASSSFGTGGVYGYTF.

J is TRBJ1-6 and V is TRBV19, with D unresolved. V lost 4 bases to trimming and J lost 9 bases, with 13 bases between them. CDR3 length equals 14 residues. Germline CDR1 reads LNHDA; CDR2 reads SQIVND (reference sequence). CDR3 nucleotide sequence: TGTGCCAGTAGTAGAGGCGAGGTGTTTTCACCCCTCCACTTT. Protein sequence: CASSRGEVFSPLHF.

The V call is TRBV28, the J call TRBJ2-2, with D possibly TRBD1 on 6 matching bases. The germline V gene has CDR1 MDHEN and CDR2 SYDVKM. The CDR3 is made up of 15 amino acids. V lost 3 bases to trimming and J lost 2 bases, with 10 bases between them. The CDR3 DNA sequence: TGTGCCAGCAGTTTTGGGGGCTATAACACCGGGGAGCTGTTTTTT. Protein sequence: CASSFGGYNTGELFF.

The V gene is TRBV9, the J gene TRBJ1-6, with unresolved D. Trimming took off 0 bases at V and 8 bases at J, with 18 bases between the two ends. This CDR3 comprises 17 residues. Germline lookup yields CDR1 SGDLS and CDR2 YYNGEE. CDR3 bases: TGTGCCAGCAGCGTAGATTCTAGGCCCTTGGAGGATTCACCCCTCCACTTT. Translated: CASSVDSRPLEDSPLHF.

The chain uses TRBV10-3 and TRBJ2-7; TRBD1 agrees at 10 bases. The CDR3 is made up of 15 amino acids. V was clipped by 4 bases and J by 2 bases; unmatched bases: 5. Germline CDR1 and CDR2: ENHRY and SYGVKD. CDR3 sequence reads: CAISVRDRGTYEQYF. CDR3 sequence (DNA): TGTGCCATCAGTGTCAGGGACAGGGGAACCTACGAGCAGTACTTC.

The chain joins TRBV27 to TRBJ2-5; 9 bases line up with TRBD1. The trim removed 4 bases at V and 0 bases at J, leaving 6 bases unmatched. The CDR3 consists of 16 residues. CDR1 and CDR2 from the germline V gene are MNHEY and SMNVEV (reference sequence). The DNA for the CDR3 is TGTGCCAGCAGTTATTTTGGACAGGGGAACCAAGAGACCCAGTACTTC. Protein: CASSYFGQGNQETQYF.

For this clone: The same CDR3 can be traced to other DNA sequences in this sample. The gene calls are TRBV9 and TRBJ1-1; 7 bases agree with TRBD1. Germline-derived CDR1 and CDR2 are SGDLS and YYNGEE. The CDR3 is 14 amino acids. V shed 0 bases and J 1 base; nucleotides not matched to a gene: 0. CDR3 sequence: CASSVGQGNTEAFF. CDR3 sequence (DNA): TGTGCCAGCAGCGTAGGACAGGGGAACACTGAAGCTTTCTTT.

The CDR3 region has the DNA TGTGCCAGCAGCTTGGGGGGCTTGAACACTGAAGCTTTCTTT. Translation gives CASSLGGLNTEAFF. V is TRBV5-5 and J is TRBJ1-1; TRBD1 might be the D (5 bases). Germline assignment: CDR1 SGHKS and CDR2 YYEKEE (reference sequence). V shed 0 bases and J shed 0 bases, with 6 bases lying between them. This CDR3 region has 14 residues.

The rearrangement links TRBV12-3 or TRBV12-4 to TRBJ2-7; maybe TRBD1 (6 bases). V lost 6 bases and J lost 1, with 10 bases in between. CDR3 length equals 13 residues. The CDR3 coding sequence is TGTGCCAGCAGGGGGGCCCAATCCTACGAGCAGTACTTC. It specifies CASRGAQSYEQYF.